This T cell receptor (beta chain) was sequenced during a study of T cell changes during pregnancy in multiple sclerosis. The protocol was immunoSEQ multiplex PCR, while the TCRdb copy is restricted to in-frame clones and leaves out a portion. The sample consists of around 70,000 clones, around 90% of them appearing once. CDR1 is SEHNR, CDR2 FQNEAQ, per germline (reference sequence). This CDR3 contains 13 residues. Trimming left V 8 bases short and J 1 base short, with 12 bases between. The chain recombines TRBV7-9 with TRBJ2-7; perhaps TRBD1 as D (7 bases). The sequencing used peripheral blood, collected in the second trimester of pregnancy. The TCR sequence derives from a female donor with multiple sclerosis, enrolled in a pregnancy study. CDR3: CASRSGGSYEQYF. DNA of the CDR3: TGTGCCAGCCGTTCAGGGGGGTCCTACGAGCAGTACTTC.